The clone carrying this T cell receptor beta chain was seen many times. What it recognizes is unknown. Investigators profiled TCR beta VDJ and CDR3 from genomic DNA template. TCRdb reprocessed the reads with MiXCR, giving one entry per CDR3 protein. The sample has more than 250,000 distinct CDR3 sequences, approximately 55% seen once. The record originates from a study of CD8+CD57+ T cells in acquired aplastic anemia. CDR3 length equals 15 residues. Trimming cost V 0 bases and J 9 bases, with 17 bases left between them. Overall study results and limits: The study found no significant CD8+ Simpson's diversity difference between patients and controls.

V gene TRBV12-3 or TRBV12-4 combines with J gene TRBJ1-2; TRBD1 might be the D (6 bases). The receptor's source is a human donor with severe aplastic anemia or a healthy control (not recorded which). The sequenced sample consisted of sorted CD4+, CD8+, or CD8+CD57+ T cells (not recorded which) from PBMCs. This CDR3 reads CASSLAGGFPASYTF. CDR3 nucleotides: TGTGCCAGCAGTTTAGCGGGGGGCTTCCCCGCGAGCTACACCTTC.